What follows are 5 T cell receptor beta chains derived from one specimen sequenced in a study of early T cells in non-severe SARS-CoV-2 infection. A single record per CDR3 protein comes from TCRdb applying MiXCR to the 5' RACE reads. The data contain about 60,000 distinct CDR3 sequences, 9.5% to 15% of them singletons. The sample was whole blood. Receptors originate from an adult who was a healthcare worker with PCR-confirmed SARS-CoV-2 infection or an uninfected control (not recorded which).

This sequence joins TRBV11-2 and TRBJ2-1, with 13 positions matching TRBD2. The CDR3 extends over 17 amino acids. The V gene's germline CDR1 is SGHAT and CDR2 FQNNGV. V gave up 0 bases and J gave up 7 bases; unmatched junction bases: 6. CDR3 residues: CASSLDRTSGRVNEQFF. CDR3 bases: TGTGCCAGCAGCTTAGATCGAACTAGCGGGAGGGTAAATGAGCAGTTCTTC.

V is TRBV28 and J is TRBJ2-3; the D gene is possibly TRBD1 (5 bases). Trimming removed 6 bases at V and 2 bases at J, with 15 bases between. Germline values: CDR1 MDHEN, CDR2 SYDVKM. This CDR3 spans 15 amino acids. This CDR3 is CASSPQGWDTDTQYF. The CDR3 DNA reads TGTGCCAGCAGCCCCCAGGGCTGGGACACAGATACGCAGTATTTT.

This clonotype turned up a few times. The chain carries TRBV28 and TRBJ1-5; D might be TRBD1 (6 bases). Germline lookup yields CDR1 MDHEN and CDR2 SYDVKM. CDR3 length: 14 residues. Trimming removed 6 bases from V and 6 bases from J, with 15 bases in between. The CDR3 DNA reads TGTGCCAGCAGAGGAGGGGGATCGGGTCAGCCCCAGCATTTT. Residues: CASRGGGSGQPQHF.

This clonotype occurred a few times. The V gene is TRBV9, the J gene TRBJ2-2; 9 bases agree with TRBD2. The CDR3 extends over 16 amino acids. The V segment lost 3 bases and the J segment 3 bases; nucleotides outside the gene matches: 6. Germline V CDR1 and CDR2: SGDLS, YYNGEE. The CDR3 coding sequence is TGTGCCAGCAGCGCCAGACTAGCGGACTACACCGGGGAGCTGTTTTTT. This translates into CASSARLADYTGELFF.

This clonotype was seen repeatedly, ten times or more. The gene calls are TRBV7-6 and TRBJ2-1, with a tentative D call TRBD2 (6 bases). Per the germline V gene, CDR1 is SGHVS and CDR2 is FNYEAQ. The CDR3 contains 15 residues. V shed 9 bases and J shed 0 bases, with 15 bases lying between them. For the CDR3, the DNA is TGTGCCAGTACCACAGACGGGAGCTCCTACAATGAGCAGTTCTTC. Its protein product is CASTTDGSSYNEQFF. The whole variable domain, filled in from reference TRBV7-6 and TRBJ2-1, reads GAGVSQSPRYKVTKRGQDVALRCDPISGHVSLYWYRQALGQGPEFLTYFNYEAQQDKSGLPNDRFSAERPEGSISTLTIQRTEQRDSAMYRCASTTDGSSYNEQFFGPGTRLTVL.